This T cell receptor beta chain originates from a study of shared clonotypes between healthy human individuals (dated by TCRdb to 2019 to 2021). The study in broad terms: A couple of women and a few men aged 18 to 49 years were included in the cohort. For each donor, three plates each were used for CD4 naive and CD4 memory, two plates were used for CD8 naive, and one plate was used for CD8 memory. Blood TCR repertoires of five healthy adults were deeply sequenced to estimate repertoire size and the extent of clonotype sharing between individuals. Different laboratories and diverse techniques were used to prepare libraries and sequence TCR repertoires, to increase sequencing depth and limit assay-specific biases. Per donor, leukapheresis produced somewhere between about 0.9 and 9 billion PBMCs. Overall study outcomes, separate from this receptor: Clonotypes shared by all four sorted-subset donors showed higher generation probabilities than non-shared clonotypes. Naive subsets generally had larger estimated clonotype richness than memory subsets. Pairwise subsampling indicated that sequencing depth was expected to affect the degree of clonotype sharing among donors. The small number of donors limited the genetic and exposure-history diversity represented. Even with the large sequencing depth, rarefaction of the sorted-subset datasets indicated that sequencing was incomplete. Sharing across four donors was observed for about 5% of naive CD4, under 4% of naive CD8, 2% to 2.5% of memory CD4, and less than 0.45% of memory CD8 clonotypes. Sampling was restricted to blood, and TCR repertoires in tissues likely differ from the TCR repertoires found in blood.

Using the deep immunoSEQ assay, multiplex PCR amplified TCR CDR3 regions from genomic DNA. Extracted genomic DNA from each cell subset was distributed evenly across all wells of several immunoSEQ 96-well plates, and each plate was treated as a replicate. For sorted subsets, about 200 ng genomic DNA, equal to 30,000 or so T cell genomes, was loaded into each replicate PCR. Purified libraries were measured with a Qubit 3.0 fluorometer, size-checked on a Bioanalyzer 2100, and measured again with the KAPA Library Quantification kit. A separate single-read 150-cycle Illumina NextSeq 550 flow cell was used to sequence each immunoSEQ 96-well plate. The authors processed their data as follows. Because the immunoSEQ output included only junctional sequences and no quality scores, the filtering could not be the same as the filtering used for full-length reads. Sequences were annotated with PyIR, a Python wrapper for IgBLAST v1.9, and V/J genes and CDR3 were assigned using IMGT germline references. Reads with weak V/J assignments (E-value above 1e-6), missing CDR3, stop codons, out-of-frame junctions, or ambiguous translated residues were removed. V3J clonotypes were defined by identical inferred V gene, J gene, and CDR3 amino acid sequence. Percentage overlap between repertoires was computed as shared unique clonotypes divided by the size of the smaller repertoire. Richness of each repertoire was evaluated using RTK rarefaction, the Chao1 estimator, and Recon v2.1 estimates of unobserved clonotypes. OLGA was used to compute generation probabilities for all TCRbeta clonotypes that the gDNA method yielded from four donors. TCRdb's version of the immuneACCESS table is confined to in-frame rearrangements and falls short of the full clone set. An unresolved V gene accounts for under half of the shortfall where checked; the remainder is of unknown origin. That table gives V, J and clone size, and the DNA gave D and trimming. This sample gives about 700,000 clones in total; around 92% of them show up just once. The ten largest clones take up 24% of the sample.

Inclusive of the bounding cysteine and phenylalanine, the CDR3 is 15 residues long. CDR3 DNA is the only sequence kept; it has 45 bases, read in frame from the first base. CDR1 and CDR2 were assigned from the germline V gene as SGHVS and FQNEAQ. CD8 naive samples were CD45RO-negative cells positively selected for CCR7, giving a CD45RA+CCR7+ population that excluded TemRA cells. The donors were healthy, HIV-negative adults with no recently reported acute infections or vaccinations. All donors were Caucasian adults living in Nashville, Tennessee, USA. Blood was collected by leukapheresis, and PBMCs were isolated by Ficoll-Histopaque density gradient centrifugation and then cryopreserved in liquid nitrogen vapor phase. Analytical flow cytometry was used to check the purity and quantity of every magnetically sorted T cell population. Each sorted fraction had its genomic DNA isolated and then quantified by UV absorbance on a Nanodrop 2000c.

Concerning this clone: This receptor's antigen is unknown. Qualities for individual bases were not recorded, and no much larger clone is one base off.

The receptor was isolated from a man aged 30-40 years in good health. The chain joins TRBV7-8 to TRBJ2-5, with no reliable assignment of the D segment. The DNA end is more similar to TRBJ2-7, so the J call may be wrong. The sequencing input was naive CD8+ T cells sorted from blood. The cell subset or site label on this specimen signifies: CD45RA+CCR7+. CDR3 protein: CASSLEVAGAYEQYF. The base sequence is TGTGCCAGCAGCTTAGAGGTCGCAGGAGCCTACGAGCAGTACTTC.